These 2 T cell receptor beta chains were all obtained from the same sample, sequenced in a study of blood T cell repertoires in COVID-19. Here immunoSEQ multiplex PCR was the method, and the copy in TCRdb shows in-frame clones only, minus some. Among 150,000 to 200,000 clones, roughly 70% were seen once, and the ten largest hold around 2.9%. Sequenced input: peripheral blood. The source of these receptors is a woman at least 80 years old with acute or convalescent COVID-19.

The V call is TRBV7-3, the J call TRBJ2-5, with no clear D. Germline CDR1 and CDR2: SGHTA and FQGTGA. Trimming took 6 bases from V and 2 from J, leaving 13 bases between them. This CDR3 contains 14 residues. The CDR3 DNA is TGTGCCAGCAGGTTAGGGTCAGGACAAGAGACCCAGTACTTC. This codes for CASRLGSGQETQYF.

The chain carries TRBV24-1 and TRBJ2-3, with TRBD2 matching 10 bases. Germline CDR1 KGHDR, CDR2 SFDVKD. The V segment lost 2 bases and the J segment 4 bases; nucleotides outside the gene matches: 11. The CDR3 spans 18 residues. The chain's CDR3 is CATSDSLTSGKSPDTQYF. CDR3 DNA sequence: TGTGCCACCAGTGATTCCCTAACTAGCGGGAAGTCCCCAGATACGCAGTATTTT.